This is a list of T cell receptor beta chains from one sample in a study of cytomegalovirus exposure and HLA in healthy donors. The protocol was immunoSEQ multiplex PCR, while the TCRdb copy is restricted to in-frame clones and leaves out a portion. This sample has more than 150,000 clones, with about 82% found just once. Source material: PBMCs. These receptors were taken from a man between 18 and 35 years old in good health and CMV-seronegative. CDR3s include the opening cysteine and the closing phenylalanine or tryptophan. Each record gives: D gene, J gene, clone size, V gene, CDR3 DNA, CDR3 protein. The D gene is left open where the match is weak. Expanded clones get a size class; other rows say once, few or many, or leave the size out.

>-|TRBJ1-6|few|TRBV6-5
TGTGCCAGCAGGGGAACAGGGAAAAATTCACCCCTCCACTTT
CASRGTGKNSPLHF
>-|TRBJ2-2|few|TRBV6-4
TGTGCCAGCAGCCCGAGGCCGGGGACCGGGGAGCTGTTTTTT
CASSPRPGTGELFF
>TRBD1|TRBJ1-4|-|TRBV5-4
TGTGCCAGCAGCTGGCGGACAGGGCCTAATGAAAAACTGTTTTTT
CASSWRTGPNEKLFF
>-|TRBJ1-5|-|TRBV19
TGTGCCAGTAACCCCACAGGGTCCGGCAATCAGCCCCAGCATTTT
CASNPTGSGNQPQHF
>TRBD1|TRBJ1-2|-|TRBV2
TGTGCCAGCAGACGTCTCAAAAAAGGGACAGAAGCTAACTATGGCTACACCTTC
CASRRLKKGTEANYGYTF
>TRBD2|TRBJ2-1|-|TRBV5-6
TGTGCCAGCAGCCGGATATGGGGAGGGTCCCACAATGAGCAGTTCTTC
CASSRIWGGSHNEQFF
>TRBD1|TRBJ1-6|-|TRBV28
TGTGCCAGCAGACCCGACAGGGGAAGCTCACCCCTCCACTTT
CASRPDRGSSPLHF
>-|TRBJ1-1|-|TRBV5-1
TGCGCCAGCAGCTTGAACGGGGGGGGCACTGAAGCTTTCTTT
CASSLNGGGTEAFF
>-|TRBJ1-5|-|TRBV7-9
TGTGCCAGCAGCCCCCCTCTCGGGACCCAGCATTTT
CASSPPLGTQHF
>TRBD1|TRBJ1-2|-|TRBV6-1
TGTGCCAGCAGTGGACCGGGACAGGGCGCAAACTATGGCTACACCTTC
CASSGPGQGANYGYTF
>-|TRBJ1-2|-|TRBV21-1
TGTGCCAGCAGCCCGGGACAGGGGGGCTATGGCTACACCTTC
CASSPGQGGYGYTF
>-|TRBJ1-3|-|TRBV5-6
TGTGCCAGCAGCTTCGAGCCGGAGAGGAACACCATATATTTT
CASSFEPERNTIYF
>-|TRBJ2-5|once|TRBV11-2
TGTGCCAGCAGCTTATTAGCGTATCAAGAGACCCAGTACTTC
CASSLLAYQETQYF
>-|TRBJ1-5|once|TRBV27
TGTGCCAGCAGTTTATCAGGGGGATGGGGTCAGCCCCAGCATTTT
CASSLSGGWGQPQHF
>-|TRBJ2-7|-|TRBV6-1
TGTGCCAGCAGTGATACGGAGACCTCCTACGAGCAGTACTTC
CASSDTETSYEQYF
>-|TRBJ2-2|-|TRBV7-6
TGTGCCAGCAGCTCTTCTTCCTGGAGGAATCCCGGGGAGCTGTTTTTT
CASSSSSWRNPGELFF
>TRBD2|TRBJ2-1|once|TRBV29-1
TGCAGCGTGCCCTTCGCGGGGGGGATAATCTATGAGCAGTTCTTC
CSVPFAGGIIYEQFF
>-|TRBJ2-3|-|TRBV27
TGTGCCAGCAGTTCGGGGCCTGATAGTGGGGGGGCTCCAGATACGCAGTATTTT
CASSSGPDSGGAPDTQYF
>-|TRBJ1-6|-|TRBV11-2
TGTGCCAGCAGCCCCACAGGCATCTATAATTCACCCCTCCACTTT
CASSPTGIYNSPLHF
>-|TRBJ2-6|-|TRBV11-2
TGTGCCAGCAGCTTAACAGGCAACTCTGGGGCCAACGTCCTGACTTTC
CASSLTGNSGANVLTF